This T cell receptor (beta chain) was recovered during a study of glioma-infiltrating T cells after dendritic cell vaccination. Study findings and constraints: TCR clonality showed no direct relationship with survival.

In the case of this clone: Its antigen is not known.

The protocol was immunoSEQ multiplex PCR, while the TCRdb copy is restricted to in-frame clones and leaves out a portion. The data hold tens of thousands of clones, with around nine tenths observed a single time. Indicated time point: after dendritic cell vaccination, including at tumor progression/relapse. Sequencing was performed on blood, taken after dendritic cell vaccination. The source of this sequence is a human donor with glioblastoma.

The CDR3 loop reads CASSPDRGANSPLHF. DNA for the CDR3: TGTGCCAGCAGCCCGGACAGGGGCGCAAATTCACCCCTCCACTTT. V is TRBV7-9 and J is TRBJ1-6; TRBD1 aligns across 9 bases. The CDR3 loop spans 15 amino acids. Germline-derived CDR1 and CDR2 are SEHNR and FQNEAQ (reference sequence). With V trimmed by 5 bases and J by 7 bases, 6 bases remained unmatched.